Listed below are T cell receptor beta chains from one sample, sequenced in a study of blood T cell repertoires in COVID-19. Only in-frame clones appear in the TCRdb table, and some are missing; sequencing was by immunoSEQ multiplex PCR. This table has 320,000 or so clones, less than 85% appearing once. Sample: PBMCs or T cells enriched from blood (not recorded which). Receptor source: a woman in her 30s who had been exposed to COVID-19. CDR3s include the opening cysteine and the closing phenylalanine or tryptophan. A D gene is named only where the DNA matches it firmly. Only part of the rows carry a size: once, few, many, or a class if the clone is expanded.

CDR3 DNA,CDR3 protein,V gene,J gene,clone size,D gene
TGTGCCAGCAGCGTGGGACAGGTCGGAGCCAATGAGCAGTTCTTC,CASSVGQVGANEQFF,TRBV9,TRBJ2-1,NA,TRBD1
TGTGCCAGCAGCCTACGGGATGGGGGGTTAAACACTGAAGCTTTCTTT,CASSLRDGGLNTEAFF,TRBV11-2,TRBJ1-1,NA,NA
TGTGCCAGCAGCTTAGGGGGCGGGGGGACAGAGACCCAGTACTTC,CASSLGGGGTETQYF,TRBV7-6,TRBJ2-5,NA,TRBD2
TGTGCCAGCAGCAAAGCGTCCGGCGGGGCAGCGCGGTTCTTC,CASSKASGGAARFF,TRBV21-1,TRBJ2-1,NA,NA
TGTGCCAGCAGCTTAATGGGAGGACAGGGGGCAGATACGCAGTATTTT,CASSLMGGQGADTQYF,TRBV7-3,TRBJ2-3,NA,TRBD1
TGCGCCAGCAGCCAAGGAGGACAGGGGACGGTAGATACGCAGTATTTT,CASSQGGQGTVDTQYF,TRBV4-3,TRBJ2-3,NA,TRBD1
TGTGCCAGCAGCCCTGTTAGCGGGGGGGCTACCGGGGAGCTGTTTTTT,CASSPVSGGATGELFF,TRBV3-1/TRBV3-2,TRBJ2-2,NA,TRBD2
TGTGCCAGCAGCTTGGGGACAGGGGCTAGGAATGAAAAACTGTTTTTT,CASSLGTGARNEKLFF,TRBV5-4,TRBJ1-4,NA,TRBD1
TGTGCCAGCAGTGAACGACTCGGCAGGGGGCGCAGTGACTTTCGAAAAAACATTCAGTACTTC,CASSERLGRGRSDFRKNIQYF,TRBV2,TRBJ2-4,NA,TRBD1
TGTGCCAGTAGTCACCGGGACAGGGTGTACGAGCAGTACTTC,CASSHRDRVYEQYF,TRBV19,TRBJ2-7,NA,TRBD1
TGCAGCGTTGCGACCGGGGGGACTGAAGCTTTCTTT,CSVATGGTEAFF,TRBV29-1,TRBJ1-1,NA,NA
TGTGCCTGGACCCGCGGACAGGGAGACAATCAGCCCCAGCATTTT,CAWTRGQGDNQPQHF,TRBV30,TRBJ1-5,few,TRBD1
TGTGCCAGCAGCTTAGTGGGCTCAGAAAGAAATGGCTACACCTTC,CASSLVGSERNGYTF,TRBV7-9,TRBJ1-2,NA,NA
TGCAGTGCTAGACAGGGGAGCGGCTACACCTTC,CSARQGSGYTF,TRBV20-1,TRBJ1-2,NA,NA
TGTGCCACCAGTGACCAGGGGGGAGGCAATCAGCCCCAGCATTTT,CATSDQGGGNQPQHF,TRBV24-1,TRBJ1-5,NA,TRBD1
TGCGCCAGCAGCCCATCGGGACAGGGAGGCTACGAGCAGTACTTC,CASSPSGQGGYEQYF,TRBV5-1,TRBJ2-7,NA,TRBD1
TGTGCCAGCAGCTCCCAAGGGGGGGGGCGGGTCCATGAGCAGTTCTTC,CASSSQGGGRVHEQFF,TRBV7-2,TRBJ2-1,NA,NA
TGTGCCAGCAGCTTATTGCCTAGCGGGGGCAACAATGAGCAGTTCTTC,CASSLLPSGGNNEQFF,TRBV5-4,TRBJ2-1,once,TRBD2
TGTGCCAGCAGCCAATCAGGGGGCACGGATACGCAGTATTTT,CASSQSGGTDTQYF,TRBV6-5,TRBJ2-3,NA,TRBD1
TGCGCCAGCAGCACCGGGGGGACAGGGGGCGAAAAACTGTTTTTT,CASSTGGTGGEKLFF,TRBV5-1,TRBJ1-4,NA,TRBD1
TGTGCCAGCAGCAGGGGATTTGGGCTCGAAAAACTGTTTTTT,CASSRGFGLEKLFF,TRBV27,TRBJ1-4,NA,NA
TGCGCCAGCAGTAAACAGGGTTTTGAGTGGACAGATACGCAGTATTTT,CASSKQGFEWTDTQYF,TRBV5-1,TRBJ2-3,NA,NA
TGTGCCATCAGCACATTGACTAGCGGGAGTGGGGATACGCAGTATTTT,CAISTLTSGSGDTQYF,TRBV10-3,TRBJ2-3,NA,TRBD2
TGCGCCAGCAGCACCGGACAGGGTAAAGAGACCCAGTACTTC,CASSTGQGKETQYF,TRBV5-1,TRBJ2-5,NA,TRBD1
TGTGCCAGCAGCTTTAGGGGAGGTACGGAAGCTTTCTTT,CASSFRGGTEAFF,TRBV13,TRBJ1-1,NA,NA
TGTGCCAGCAGCTTGAGTAGCGGGGCCCGGGGAAGGGAGCAGTACTTC,CASSLSSGARGREQYF,TRBV7-2,TRBJ2-7,NA,TRBD2
TGTGCCAGCAGCCCTCTTCGGTTGTATGGCTACACCTTC,CASSPLRLYGYTF,TRBV7-9,TRBJ1-2,once,NA
TGTGCCAGCAGCCCCGTAGGCGGGGGATACAATGAGCAGTTCTTC,CASSPVGGGYNEQFF,TRBV28,TRBJ2-1,few,TRBD2
TGTGCCAGCAGCTTAGGGGGGAGGATCGAGACCCAGTACTTC,CASSLGGRIETQYF,TRBV7-2,TRBJ2-5,NA,NA
TGTGCCAGCAGCCAGGAACTAACTAGCGCCGGGGAGCTGTTTTTT,CASSQELTSAGELFF,TRBV4-2,TRBJ2-2,NA,TRBD2
TGTGCCTGGAGTCTGGGACAGCCCTTGGTTGAAGCTTTCTTT,CAWSLGQPLVEAFF,TRBV30,TRBJ1-1,NA,TRBD1
TGTGCCAGCAGTTTTACAGGGATAATGGCAAGCGCAGATACGCAGTATTTT,CASSFTGIMASADTQYF,TRBV28,TRBJ2-3,NA,NA
TGTGCCAGCAGTTCTCTAGCGGGAGGTGGGAATGAGCAGTTCTTC,CASSSLAGGGNEQFF,TRBV6-4,TRBJ2-1,NA,TRBD2
TGTGCCAGCAGTTTACCCGGACTAGCGGGAGTGAACGAGCAGTACTTC,CASSLPGLAGVNEQYF,TRBV28,TRBJ2-7,NA,TRBD2
TGTGCCAGCAGCCCGGAGACAGGTTACAGCACAGATACGCAGTATTTT,CASSPETGYSTDTQYF,TRBV7-9,TRBJ2-3,once,NA
TGCGCCAGCAGCTCGGCAGGGACCTACGAGCAGTACTTC,CASSSAGTYEQYF,TRBV5-1,TRBJ2-7,NA,NA
TGTGCCAGCAGCTTAGGGTCTCTAGCGGGGAGCAATGAGCAGTTCTTC,CASSLGSLAGSNEQFF,TRBV7-8,TRBJ2-1,NA,TRBD2
TGTGCCAGCACTCCCAGGGGATCTGGGGCCAACGTCCTGACTTTC,CASTPRGSGANVLTF,TRBV28,TRBJ2-6,NA,NA
TGTGCCAGCAGCGTAAGGACTAGCGCCAATGAGCAGTTCTTC,CASSVRTSANEQFF,TRBV9,TRBJ2-1,NA,TRBD2
TGTGCCAGCAGTTTACCAGGGAACACTGAAGCTTTCTTT,CASSLPGNTEAFF,TRBV27,TRBJ1-1,NA,NA
TGTGCCACCAGTGAAGTTCGTTTCGGTCCCCAGCATTTT,CATSEVRFGPQHF,TRBV24-1,TRBJ1-5,NA,NA
TGTGCCACCAGCAGAGTGCAGGCGTTTAATGAAAAACTGTTTTTT,CATSRVQAFNEKLFF,TRBV15,TRBJ1-4,few,NA
TGTGCCACCAGTGGAACAAGGGGAACCTCCTACGAGCAGTACTTC,CATSGTRGTSYEQYF,TRBV15,TRBJ2-7,NA,NA
TGTGCCTGGAGCGCCCAAGGGGGGGCGGGTGAGCAGTTCTTC,CAWSAQGGAGEQFF,TRBV30,TRBJ2-1,NA,NA
TGTGCCTGGGCCCGGGACAGGGTGCGGGGTCAGCCCCAGCATTTT,CAWARDRVRGQPQHF,TRBV30,TRBJ1-5,NA,TRBD1
TGTGCCAGCAGCTACTCAAATGACAGGGTCTATGGCTACACCTTC,CASSYSNDRVYGYTF,TRBV28,TRBJ1-2,NA,TRBD1
TGCGCCAGCAGCTCCCGACAGGGAGTAATCGATGGCTACACCTTC,CASSSRQGVIDGYTF,TRBV4-3,TRBJ1-2,NA,TRBD1
TGTGCCTGGAGTGTGACAGGGGGCTTCAACGAGCAGTACTTC,CAWSVTGGFNEQYF,TRBV30,TRBJ2-7,NA,TRBD1
TGTGCCAGCAGCCAAGATCATTCCTCTGGAAACACCATATATTTT,CASSQDHSSGNTIYF,TRBV3-1/TRBV3-2,TRBJ1-3,NA,NA
TGTGCCAGCTCACCTAGCATCAGGGGTCAAGAGACCCAGTACTTC,CASSPSIRGQETQYF,TRBV18,TRBJ2-5,NA,NA
TGCGCCAGCAGCCAAGACTTCCCCGCGGGTTACTACGAGCAGTACTTC,CASSQDFPAGYYEQYF,TRBV4-1,TRBJ2-7,NA,NA
TGTGCCAGCAAGGGCAGGGTGTACGAGCAGTACTTC,CASKGRVYEQYF,TRBV28,TRBJ2-7,NA,NA